This passage covers 13 T cell receptor beta chains from one sample sequenced in a study of shared clonotypes between healthy human individuals. Profiling relied on immunoSEQ multiplex PCR, and the TCRdb table lists in-frame clones only, not all of them. The sample consists of about half a million clones, about four fifths of them appearing once. The specimen was PBMCs. The receptors were gathered from a woman in her thirties or forties in good health. Some clones in this sample may be carry-over from other donors' samples.

The rearrangement uses TRBV6-5 and TRBJ1-2; D perhaps matches TRBD1 (6 bases). The CDR3 totals 12 residues. V was pared by 5 bases and J by 8 bases, with 12 bases between. The germline V gene encodes CDR1 MNHEY and CDR2 SVGAGI. In nucleotides, the CDR3 is TGTGCCAGCAGTCAAGGACAGTCGGGCTACACCTTC. Amino acids: CASSQGQSGYTF.

The chain uses TRBV27 and TRBJ2-7; the match to TRBD2 covers 10 bases. CDR3 size: 14 residues. With 5 bases clipped from V and 5 bases from J, the junction kept 6 bases outside the gene matches. Germline assignment: CDR1 MNHEY and CDR2 SMNVEV (reference sequence). DNA for the CDR3: TGTGCCAGCAGTCCGGGGACTAGCGTCGACGAGCAGTACTTC. It codes for CASSPGTSVDEQYF.

Of note for this clone: This could be a read error, since a much larger clone is one nucleotide away. Different DNA sequences within this sample yield the same CDR3. The chain combines TRBV28 with TRBJ2-1; 9 nucleotides align to TRBD1. V shed 6 bases and J 4 bases; nucleotides not matched to a gene: 1. In germline, CDR1 is MDHEN, CDR2 SYDVKM. The CDR3 has 13 amino acids. CDR3 bases: TGTGCCAGCAGAGGGACAGGGTACAATGAGCAGTTCTTC. Protein sequence: CASRGTGYNEQFF.

The chain has TRBV2 and TRBJ1-2; D possibly corresponds to TRBD1 (5 bases). CDR3 size: 14 residues. Germline CDR1 and CDR2: SNHLY and FYNNEI. Trimming removed 3 bases from V and 4 bases from J, with 12 bases in between. The CDR3 bases are TGTGCCAGCAGTGATGGCCAGGGAGGCTATGGCTACACCTTC. It codes for CASSDGQGGYGYTF.

The CDR3: CASSRGSGNEQFF. CDR3 DNA: TGTGCCAGCTCCCGCGGGAGCGGAAATGAGCAGTTCTTC. V and J are TRBV6-5 and TRBJ2-1; TRBD2 aligns across 7 bases. V was pared by 8 bases and J by 7 bases, with 8 bases of the junction left unmatched. The CDR3 is made up of 13 amino acids. The germline V gene encodes CDR1 MNHEY and CDR2 SVGAGI.

The rearrangement links TRBV6-5 to TRBJ1-1; no clear D gene. The CDR3 runs to 14 residues. Looked up from germline, CDR1 is MNHEY and CDR2 is SVGAGI. Between the trimmed V and J ends, which lost 6 bases and 1 base, there was a span of 12 bases. Here the CDR3 DNA reads TGTGCCAGCAGGCAAGGACGGTCGAACACTGAAGCTTTCTTT. Its translation is CASRQGRSNTEAFF.

This CDR3 is CASSADSGELFF. In DNA, the CDR3 is TGCGCCAGCAGCGCGGACAGCGGCGAGCTGTTTTTT. The chain couples TRBV5-1 to TRBJ2-2, with a weak D call TRBD1 (6 bases). Germline CDR1 SGHRS, CDR2 YFSETQ. The V end was cut by 4 bases, the J end by 11 bases, with 12 bases between. The CDR3 extends over 12 amino acids.

The rearrangement joins TRBV27 to TRBJ1-4, with a weak D call TRBD1 (6 bases). V lost 2 bases and J lost 8, with 12 bases in between. Germline V gene sequence: CDR1 MNHEY, CDR2 SMNVEV (reference sequence). The CDR3 extends over 14 amino acids. CDR3 amino acids: CASSLGQLGEKLFF. In DNA, the CDR3 is TGTGCCAGCAGTTTAGGACAGCTAGGAGAAAAACTGTTTTTT.

The chain uses TRBV9 and TRBJ2-3; 9 nucleotides agree with TRBD2. CDR1 is SGDLS, CDR2 YYNGEE, per germline. V was pared by 0 bases and J by 2 bases, with 4 bases of the junction left unmatched. The CDR3 loop spans 16 amino acids. CDR3 DNA sequence: TGTGCCAGCAGCGTAGGGGGCGGGAGGGTCACAGATACGCAGTATTTT. Its translation: CASSVGGGRVTDTQYF. Filled out from reference TRBV9 and TRBJ2-3, the complete variable domain reads DSGVTQTPKHLITATGQRVTLRCSPRSGDLSVYWYQQSLDQGLQFLIQYYNGEERAKGNILERFSAQQFPDLHSELNLSSLELGDSALYFCASSVGGGRVTDTQYFGPGTRLTVL.

The rearrangement links TRBV28 to TRBJ1-6; TRBD1 matches at 8 bases. Germline CDR1 reads MDHEN; CDR2 reads SYDVKM. After removal of 2 bases from V and 10 bases from J, the junction contained 7 bases not matched to a gene. The CDR3 sequence is 15 residues long. DNA for the CDR3: TGTGCCAGCAGTTTAAATGGACAGGGCTGGTCACCCCTCCACTTT. Amino acids: CASSLNGQGWSPLHF.

This clone was recorded once. The CDR3 carries no conserved terminal phenylalanine or tryptophan, so it likely arises from a read error. The limits of the CDR3 on the DNA are not certain, so only TCRdb's listed CDR3 is given. The V gene is TRBV20-1, the J gene TRBJ2-7; TRBD1 reflects the table's D call only, with no check against the DNA. CDR1 and CDR2 (germline): DFQATT, SNEGSKA (reference sequence). The CDR3 spans 11 residues, counting both ends. CDR3 region: CSANLDSSPLL.

The chain employs TRBV29-1 and TRBJ1-2; maybe TRBD1 (6 bases). Germline assignment: CDR1 SQVTM and CDR2 ANQGSEA. V was clipped by 6 bases and J by 4 bases, with 18 bases between them. This CDR3 has 14 residues. The CDR3 sequence: CSVAPRQAVYGYTF. The CDR3, as DNA: TGCAGCGTAGCACCTAGACAGGCGGTCTATGGCTACACCTTC.

V usage is TRBV6-1 and J usage is TRBJ2-1; D uncertain. Trimming pared 0 bases from V and 12 bases from J, leaving 6 bases between. CDR1 is MNHNS and CDR2 is SASEGT in the germline V gene. This CDR3 spans 11 amino acids. The CDR3 nucleotides are TGTGCCAGCAGTGAAGCAGCGCCGCAGTTCTTC. Its protein is CASSEAAPQFF.